These T cell receptor beta chains were read from a single sample in a study of cytomegalovirus exposure and HLA in healthy donors. Assay used: immunoSEQ multiplex PCR; TCRdb lists only in-frame clones, some missing. The top ten hold 2.5% to 3% of the sample, which has roughly 190,000 clones, roughly 60% seen once. The material sequenced was PBMCs. These receptors all stem from a middle-aged man in good health and CMV-seronegative. The CDR3 runs from the conserved cysteine through the conserved F or W. A D gene is named only where the DNA matches it firmly. Size is stated for part of the rows, as once, few or many counts, or as a class when the clone is expanded.

TRBV19	-	TRBJ2-2	-	TGTGCCTCGAACGGTCGGCAGGGGAGAACCGGGGAGCTGTTTTTT	CASNGRQGRTGELFF
TRBV6-5	TRBD1	TRBJ1-4	few	TGTGCCAGCAGCGGGACAGGGGGCAGAAAACTGTTTTTT	CASSGTGGRKLFF
TRBV5-5	TRBD1	TRBJ2-1	-	TGTGCCAGCAGCTCGGTCCGGGACAGTTACAATGAGCAGTTCTTC	CASSSVRDSYNEQFF
TRBV27	-	TRBJ1-2	few	TGTGCCAGCGCGGGGCGGCCCCTAGGCTATGGCTACACCTTC	CASAGRPLGYGYTF
TRBV27	-	TRBJ2-1	-	TGTGCCAGCAGTTCCCTACAGGTTACTTACAATGAGCAGTTCTTC	CASSSLQVTYNEQFF
TRBV5-1	-	TRBJ2-4	-	TGCGCCAGCAGCTTAACAGTAGCCAAAAACATTCAGTACTTC	CASSLTVAKNIQYF
TRBV5-6	TRBD1	TRBJ1-2	-	TGTGCCAGCAGCTTGATGGACAGGCGGTCTAACTATGGCTACACCTTC	CASSLMDRRSNYGYTF
TRBV6-5	-	TRBJ1-1	few	TGTGCCAGCAGTTACTCGTTGGGGGCCACTGAAGCTTTCTTT	CASSYSLGATEAFF
TRBV7-8	TRBD1	TRBJ1-2	-	TGTGCCAGCAGCTCCCGACAGGGCGGGGATGGCTACACCTTC	CASSSRQGGDGYTF
TRBV5-1	TRBD1	TRBJ2-3	-	TGCGCCAGCAGCTTGGGGGACAGCCTAATCACAGATACGCAGTATTTT	CASSLGDSLITDTQYF
TRBV19	TRBD1	TRBJ2-3	-	TGTGCCAGTAGTATAGAGAAGCACAGGGGAAGGACAGATACGCAGTATTTT	CASSIEKHRGRTDTQYF
TRBV7-9	-	TRBJ2-3	-	TGTGCCAGCAGCTTATTAGAAGATACGCAGTATTTT	CASSLLEDTQYF
TRBV5-4	TRBD2	TRBJ2-3	-	TGTGCCAGCAGCCGGGGACTAGCGGGGGGCACAGATACGCAGTATTTT	CASSRGLAGGTDTQYF
TRBV19	-	TRBJ2-1	once	TGTGCCAGTAGTCCCGGGGTGAGGTCCTACAATGAGCAGTTCTTC	CASSPGVRSYNEQFF
TRBV14	TRBD2	TRBJ2-1	-	TGTGCCAGCAGCCAAGTGGGTAGCGGGAGAACTGAGCAGTTCTTC	CASSQVGSGRTEQFF
TRBV12-5	-	TRBJ1-2	-	TGTGCTAGTGGTTTTAGCTCCGGTACAGCGGTCTATGGCTACACCTTC	CASGFSSGTAVYGYTF
TRBV9	TRBD1	TRBJ1-2	-	TGTGCCAGCAGCGTAGAGGGACAGGTCCCGCCGGGGGGCTACACCTTC	CASSVEGQVPPGGYTF
TRBV18	-	TRBJ2-1	-	TGTGCCAGCTCTCAGGGAAGCGATGAGCAGTTCTTC	CASSQGSDEQFF
TRBV27	TRBD1	TRBJ1-5	-	TGTGCCAGCAGTTTTGGGACCGGGACAGGCATCCGGGCCCAGCATTTT	CASSFGTGTGIRAQHF
TRBV19	TRBD1	TRBJ2-3	-	TGTGCCAGTAGTTCAACCCCGGGACAGGGACAAGATACGCAGTATTTT	CASSSTPGQGQDTQYF
TRBV5-1	-	TRBJ2-2	few	TGCGCCAGCAGCTTGGAGCTAGCGAGGAACACCGGGGAGCTGTTTTTT	CASSLELARNTGELFF
TRBV6-4	-	TRBJ2-1	-	TGTGCCAGCAGCGCTAGGGGGGGCGCTTGGAATGAGCAGTTCTTC	CASSARGGAWNEQFF
TRBV7-2	-	TRBJ2-3	-	TGTGCCAGCAGCTTAGTGGGGGCGGATACGCAGTATTTT	CASSLVGADTQYF
TRBV11-2	-	TRBJ2-7	-	TGTGCCAGCAGCTTAGGGGGGCTACGGGAGCAGTACTTC	CASSLGGLREQYF
TRBV27	TRBD2	TRBJ2-1	-	TGTGCCAGCAGTCTAAGCGGGAGGGCCTACAATGAGCAGTTCTTC	CASSLSGRAYNEQFF
TRBV9	TRBD2	TRBJ2-3	few	TGTGCCAGCAGCGCCAGTGCGACTAGCGCGTACACAGATACGCAGTATTTT	CASSASATSAYTDTQYF
TRBV23-1	TRBD1	TRBJ2-7	-	TGCGCCAGCAGTCAATCTTCCCGGGACAGGGGGGATGGCTACGAGCAGTACTTC	CASSQSSRDRGDGYEQYF
TRBV5-4	TRBD1	TRBJ2-5	-	TGTGCCAGCAGCTTGGTAGGGGGCGATTTTGGCGAGACCCAGTACTTC	CASSLVGGDFGETQYF
TRBV6-1	-	TRBJ1-1	once	TGTGCCAGCAGTGAAATTGAAATAGGGCCTGGCGGGGCTTTCTTT	CASSEIEIGPGGAFF
TRBV29-1	-	TRBJ2-1	-	TGCAGCGTCACAGGTGGGAATGAGCAGTTCTTC	CSVTGGNEQFF
TRBV18	-	TRBJ1-6	-	TGTGCCAGCTCACCTAATTATAATTCACCCCTCCACTTT	CASSPNYNSPLHF
TRBV5-1	-	TRBJ2-7	few	TGCGCCAGCAGCCCTGTGGGAGGATCCTACGAGCAGTACTTC	CASSPVGGSYEQYF
TRBV11-3	TRBD1	TRBJ2-5	-	TGTGCCAGCAGCTTGGGACAGGCGCAAGAGACCCAGTACTTC	CASSLGQAQETQYF
TRBV4-1	TRBD1	TRBJ2-2	-	TGCGCCAGCAGCCAAGTAGGTCAGGGGGACACCGGGGAGCTGTTTTTT	CASSQVGQGDTGELFF
TRBV12-2	-	TRBJ2-7	-	TGTGCAAGTCGCTCCCAGGGGGCTAGCGGGGAGCGAGAGCAGTACTTC	CASRSQGASGEREQYF
TRBV7-9	-	TRBJ2-7	-	TGTGCCAGCAGCCCCACAGAGTACGAGCAGTACTTC	CASSPTEYEQYF
TRBV2	TRBD1	TRBJ2-2	-	TGTGCCAGCAGTGAAGCGCTGACAGGGCGCGGGGAGCTGTTTTTT	CASSEALTGRGELFF
TRBV29-1	-	TRBJ1-1	few	TGCAGCGTTGACCAGGGATGGACTGAAGCTTTCTTT	CSVDQGWTEAFF
TRBV14	TRBD2	TRBJ2-5	-	TGTGCCAGCAGCCCGACTAGCGGGACCGAAGAGACCCAGTACTTC	CASSPTSGTEETQYF
TRBV6-5	-	TRBJ1-3	-	TGTGCCAGCATGGGAGGTGGAAACACCATATATTTT	CASMGGGNTIYF
TRBV19	-	TRBJ2-1	-	TGTGCCAGTAGTATAGGTTCGGGGGCCTACAATGAGCAGTTCTTC	CASSIGSGAYNEQFF
TRBV29-1	TRBD1	TRBJ1-1	few	TGCAGCGTTAGGACAGGAAGTTTTTTCACTGAAGCTTTCTTT	CSVRTGSFFTEAFF
TRBV11-3	TRBD2	TRBJ2-2	few	TGTGCCAGCAGCTTATACGGGGGGGCCTCCAACACCGGGGAGCTGTTTTTT	CASSLYGGASNTGELFF
TRBV9	-	TRBJ2-5	few	TGTGCCAGCAGCGTTGCGGGGGCTGGTGGAGAGACCCAGTACTTC	CASSVAGAGGETQYF
TRBV5-1	TRBD2	TRBJ2-3	-	TGCGCCAGCAGCTTGTTAAGCGGGGGCACAGATACGCAGTATTTT	CASSLLSGGTDTQYF
TRBV9	TRBD2	TRBJ2-1	-	TGTGCCAGCAGCGTCATAGCGGGACTTAACAATGAGCAGTTCTTC	CASSVIAGLNNEQFF
TRBV5-4	-	TRBJ2-4	-	TGTGCCAGCAGCTTGGTAGACGGGTCGGGAAACATTCAGTACTTC	CASSLVDGSGNIQYF
TRBV18	-	TRBJ2-1	-	TGTGCCAGCTCACCATCGATAGCCCAATACAATGAGCAGTTCTTC	CASSPSIAQYNEQFF
TRBV30	TRBD2	TRBJ2-7	-	TGTGCCTGGCGCACTAGCGGGAGCTCCTACGAGCAGTACTTC	CAWRTSGSSYEQYF
TRBV11-2	-	TRBJ2-5	few	TGTGCCAGCAGCTCCTCTAGGGGGAAAGGAGAGACCCAGTACTTC	CASSSSRGKGETQYF
TRBV5-1	-	TRBJ2-1	-	TGCGCCAGCAGCTCCTCACTCTCCGCGCAGTTCTTC	CASSSSLSAQFF
TRBV27	-	TRBJ1-2	few	TGTGCCAGCAGTTTCCGGGGTCCTGATGGCTACACCTTC	CASSFRGPDGYTF
TRBV11-2	TRBD2	TRBJ2-1	-	TGTGCCAGCAGCTTGGGCGGCGGGAGGTACAATGAGCAGTTCTTC	CASSLGGGRYNEQFF
TRBV5-1	-	TRBJ2-3	-	TGCGCCAGCAGCTTGCTTCCCCAAACCTACGCTAGCACAGATACGCAGTATTTT	CASSLLPQTYASTDTQYF
TRBV19	-	TRBJ2-7	-	TGTGCCAGTAGTTTGCTTATTCGGGACGAGCAGTACTTC	CASSLLIRDEQYF
TRBV7-9	TRBD1	TRBJ1-1	-	TGTTCCAGCAGCCCAGACAGGGCCGGGGCTTTCTTT	CSSSPDRAGAFF